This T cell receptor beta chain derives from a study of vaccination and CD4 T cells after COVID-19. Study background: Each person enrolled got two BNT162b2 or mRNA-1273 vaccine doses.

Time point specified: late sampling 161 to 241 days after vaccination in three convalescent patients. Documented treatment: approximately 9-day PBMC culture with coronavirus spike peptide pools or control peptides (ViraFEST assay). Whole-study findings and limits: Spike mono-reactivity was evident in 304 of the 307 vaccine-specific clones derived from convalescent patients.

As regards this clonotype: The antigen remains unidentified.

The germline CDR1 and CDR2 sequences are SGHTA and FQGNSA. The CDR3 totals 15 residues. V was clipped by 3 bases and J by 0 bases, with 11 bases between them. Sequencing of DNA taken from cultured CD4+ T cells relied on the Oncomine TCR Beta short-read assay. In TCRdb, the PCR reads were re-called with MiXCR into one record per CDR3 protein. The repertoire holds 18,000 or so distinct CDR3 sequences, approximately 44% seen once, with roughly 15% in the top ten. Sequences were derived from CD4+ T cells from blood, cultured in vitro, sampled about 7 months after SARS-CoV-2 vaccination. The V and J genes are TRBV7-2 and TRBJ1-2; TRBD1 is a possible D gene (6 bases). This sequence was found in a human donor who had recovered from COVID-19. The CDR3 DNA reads TGTGCCAGCAGCTTGAATAGGGGGGCTAACTATGGCTACACCTTC. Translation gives CASSLNRGANYGYTF. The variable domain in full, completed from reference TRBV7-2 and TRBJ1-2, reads GAGVSQSPSNKVTEKGKDVELRCDPISGHTALYWYRQSLGQGLEFLIYFQGNSAPDKSGLPSDRFSAERTGGSVSTLTIQRTQQEDSAVYLCASSLNRGANYGYTFGSGTRLTVV.